Detailed here is one TCR beta chain. This clonotype was seen a few times. What antigen it recognizes has not been identified. No per-base quality is available; no much larger clone lies one base away. The germline V gene (reference sequence) sets CDR1 to SEHNR and CDR2 to FQNEAQ. The CDR3 contains 18 residues, cysteine and phenylalanine counted. Only the CDR3 DNA is retained, 54 bases long and in frame from the first base. Compared with germline, V lacks 2 bases and J lacks 6 bases; bases without a gene match: 15. TCR beta CDR3 regions were amplified from RNA transcripts. The first round of RT-PCR for the TCR CDR3 was performed with the HTBI primer set and the Qiagen OneStep RT-PCR kit. Libraries were constructed in a second round of multiplex PCR, after which size selection and purification were performed. Paired-end sequencing of the libraries was performed with 100 bp reads on an Illumina HiSeq2000. The study's processing was this. Raw data were processed with SOAPnuke, discarding reads with adapters, uncalled bases, mean Phred below 15, or no exact constant-primer or identifier match. High-quality paired reads were merged with COPE v1.2.5, and unique nucleotide sequences were defined as clonotypes. Clonotypes were aligned to IMGT TRBV, TRBD and TRBJ reference segments using MiTCR v1.1. The analysis included only V-J combinations with a frequency above 0.0001, which together covered around 99% of the repertoires. The TCS score was defined as the ratio of F50 (clonal expansion) to E x V (chaos), calculated using BLOSUM62-based TCRdist between CDR3 peptides within each V-J. Welch's t-statistics and random forest reduced 514 V-J features to 13, which were used in a naive Bayes classifier (R e1071). TCRdb trimmed the raw reads at Q25, called clones with MiXCR and kept productive beta chains. CDR3 protein duplicates are merged, each entry listing the most common genes and DNA. Here the V and J calls rest on TCRdb's processing, not on the authors' analysis. The sample table records approximately 600,000 distinct CDR3 sequences; 12% to 15% of these occur just once. The biggest ten clones account for over 6% of the sample.

The data derive from a study of T cells in Graves' hyperthyroidism and ophthalmopathy (dated by TCRdb to about 2019). As for the study more broadly: Peripheral blood samples were taken at the time of initial diagnosis, prior to any treatment. The paper reports TCR Vbeta CDR3 sequencing of approximately 140 peripheral blood samples: 40 or so ophthalmopathy, 75 to 80 hyperthyroidism and approximately 17 progressor patients. The study also compared thyroid tissue and blood T-cell repertoires from several Graves' hyperthyroidism patients. A discovery cohort of about a hundred patients, roughly 45 with Graves' ophthalmopathy and about 58 with stable Graves' hyperthyroidism, was used to find distinguishing TCR V-J signatures. Prospective prediction of ophthalmopathy was tested in an independent validation cohort consisting of about 20 hyperthyroidism patients and 15 or so patients who later progressed to ophthalmopathy. After sampling, hyperthyroidism patients received methimazole starting at 30 mg daily, and ophthalmopathy patients received high-dose intravenous methylprednisolone. The 75 to 100 discovery patients were randomly divided into training and test sets at a 7:3 ratio.

Study-wide findings and limitations: A 13 V-J signature model separated ophthalmopathy from stable hyperthyroidism, with nearly 90% sensitivity and 81.08% specificity in cross-validation and 80%/75% in testing. In validation, the model predicted progression to ophthalmopathy a median of approximately 6.6 months before onset, with approximately 70% sensitivity and nearly 75% specificity. Most expanded thyroid clonotypes (frequency above 0.001) were also detected in blood, a finding suggesting that blood repertoires may reflect thyroid immune responses. Sample size was not statistically predetermined, and blinding of investigators to group allocation was not performed.

Moderately to severely active disease, a Clinical Activity Score of at least 3, a NOSPECS grade of at least 4, and a duration under 3 months were present in ophthalmopathy patients. Patients with uncontrolled infections, other autoimmune diseases, pregnancy or lactation were excluded. Diagnoses were established on the basis of clinical symptoms, serum thyroxine and TRAb, thyroid ultrasound, and orbital computed tomography. PBMCs were isolated from roughly 10 ml of fresh peripheral blood by Ficoll-Paque density gradient centrifugation. Trizol reagent was used to extract total RNA, and RNA quality was then checked on an Agilent 2100 Bioanalyzer.

The chain uses TRBV7-9 and TRBJ2-7, and TRBD2 aligns with 11 junction nucleotides. This receptor was identified in a young woman with Graves' ophthalmopathy. The sample comprised blood. The nucleotide sequence is given as TGTGCCAGCAGCTTAAGTAGCGGGAGGGCCTTGAGGGATCTCGAGCAGTACTTC. This codes for CASSLSSGRALRDLEQYF.